Below, one TCR beta chain is given with its context. It was with a sample-barcoded 5' primer and a J-beta primer mix that a second PCR of about 7 to 12 cycles was run. TCRdb called the 5' RACE reads again in MiXCR, with one record for every CDR3 protein. The sample consists of roughly 2 million distinct CDR3 sequences, 49% of them appearing once. This CDR3 is built from 14 residues. The V gene lost 2 bases and the J gene lost 7 bases, with 14 bases spanning the gap. This specimen comes from a study of blood T cells in healthy people across ages. This chain connects TRBV12-3 or TRBV12-4 to TRBJ1-2, with D tentatively TRBD1 (5 bases). This receptor was identified in a woman aged 35 to 49 in good health. Material for sequencing was blood. The CDR3 DNA reads as TGTGCCAGCAGTTTATGGGCCTTGGGGGTTGGCTACACCTTC. Translated, it gives CASSLWALGVGYTF.